A selection of T cell receptor beta chains follows, all from one sample in a study. TCRdb reprocessed the reads with MiXCR, giving one entry per CDR3 protein. The repertoire consists of roughly 4,000 distinct CDR3 sequences, with roughly a tenth occurring once and the leading ten covering approximately 13%. Material for sequencing was CD4+ T cells from synovial fluid. The receptor source for this set is a human donor with rheumatoid arthritis. The CDR3 runs from the conserved cysteine through the conserved F or W. The D gene is left open where the match is weak. A row's size may be missing; if present it is once, few, many or a size class.

v_gene,d_gene,abundance,j_gene,CDR3aa,CDR3nt
TRBV7-6,TRBD2,medium-sized,TRBJ2-1,CASSLLAGAYNEQFF,TGTGCCAGCAGCTTACTAGCGGGAGCCTACAATGAGCAGTTCTTC
TRBV18,NA,many,TRBJ1-5,CASSPGARRDSNQPQHF,TGTGCCAGCTCACCAGGAGCCCGGCGGGATAGCAATCAGCCCCAGCATTTT
TRBV7-2,NA,medium-sized,TRBJ1-5,CASSLVSGGNQPQHF,TGTGCCAGCAGCTTAGTTTCGGGAGGCAATCAGCCCCAGCATTTT
TRBV7-2,NA,medium-sized,TRBJ1-2,CASSLAPGVTYGYTF,TGTGCCAGCAGCTTAGCTCCTGGGGTAACCTATGGCTACACCTTC
TRBV20-1,NA,medium-sized,TRBJ2-3,CSARDRLRGSTDTQYF,TGCAGTGCTAGAGATCGGCTACGGGGGTCCACAGATACGCAGTATTTT
TRBV29-1,TRBD1,medium-sized,TRBJ2-7,CSVWVPGQGYEQYF,TGCAGCGTTTGGGTGCCGGGACAGGGCTACGAGCAGTACTTC
TRBV2,NA,medium-sized,TRBJ1-1,CASSHRNTEAFF,TGTGCCAGCAGTCACCGGAACACTGAAGCTTTCTTT
TRBV12-3/TRBV12-4,TRBD1,NA,TRBJ2-2,CASTLTGVTGELFF,TGTGCCAGCACCCTGACAGGGGTCACCGGGGAGCTGTTTTTT
TRBV20-1,NA,many,TRBJ1-1,CSARWGQNTEAFF,TGCAGTGCTAGATGGGGACAGAACACTGAAGCTTTCTTT
TRBV18,NA,many,TRBJ1-1,CASSPVAYEAFF,TGTGCCAGCTCACCTGTGGCCTATGAAGCTTTCTTT
TRBV23-1,NA,medium-sized,TRBJ2-1,CASRPKERGHYNEQFF,TGCGCCAGCAGACCCAAAGAGCGGGGACATTACAATGAGCAGTTCTTC